A selection of T cell receptor beta chains follows, all from one sample in a study of a mutant IDH1 vaccine in newly diagnosed glioma. No antigen has been identified for these receptors. The repertoire was sequenced with immunoSEQ multiplex PCR; TCRdb's copy has only in-frame clones and lacks some. The profile shows approximately 33,000 clones, roughly 71% of them singletons. The sequenced sample was PBMCs, obtained from a glioma patient whose treatment included an IDH1 peptide vaccine. These receptors all stem from a middle-aged man with glioma. The CDR3 runs from the conserved cysteine through the conserved F or W. The D gene is left open where the match is weak. The size of a clone is reported for some rows only, either as once, few or many, or as a class for expanded clones.

size	D	V	J	CDR3	DNA
few	TRBD2	TRBV14	TRBJ2-3	CASSQVGGRVHTQYF	TGTGCCAGCAGCCAAGTCGGCGGGAGGGTACATACGCAGTATTTT
.	TRBD1	TRBV4-2	TRBJ1-4	CASSQQKGARGGEKLFF	TGTGCCAGCAGCCAGCAGAAGGGGGCGCGGGGGGGTGAAAAACTGTTTTTT
few	.	TRBV5-1	TRBJ1-4	CASSWMDSYGEKLFF	TGCGCCAGCAGCTGGATGGACAGCTACGGCGAAAAACTGTTTTTT
.	TRBD1	TRBV29-1	TRBJ1-1	CSVRKGAGAEAFF	TGCAGCGTCCGAAAGGGGGCCGGCGCTGAAGCTTTCTTT
.	.	TRBV29-1	TRBJ2-5	CSGTRRSTSQETQYF	TGCAGCGGAACGCGGCGCTCCACATCCCAAGAGACCCAGTACTTC
once	TRBD1	TRBV29-1	TRBJ2-2	CSVDSRGLGGELFF	TGCAGCGTTGATAGCAGGGGGCTGGGCGGGGAGCTGTTTTTT
.	.	TRBV4-2	TRBJ2-3	CASSPYSDTQYF	TGTGCCAGCAGCCCCTACTCAGATACGCAGTATTTT
.	.	TRBV27	TRBJ1-1	CASSLYGGRVFEAFF	TGTGCCAGCAGTTTATACGGGGGGCGCGTTTTTGAAGCTTTCTTT
once	.	TRBV6-6	TRBJ2-5	CASSYGDSGETQYF	TGTGCCAGCAGTTACGGGGACAGCGGGGAGACCCAGTACTTC
.	TRBD1	TRBV28	TRBJ2-7	CASSLQGVGYEQYF	TGTGCCAGCAGTTTACAGGGGGTAGGCTACGAGCAGTACTTC